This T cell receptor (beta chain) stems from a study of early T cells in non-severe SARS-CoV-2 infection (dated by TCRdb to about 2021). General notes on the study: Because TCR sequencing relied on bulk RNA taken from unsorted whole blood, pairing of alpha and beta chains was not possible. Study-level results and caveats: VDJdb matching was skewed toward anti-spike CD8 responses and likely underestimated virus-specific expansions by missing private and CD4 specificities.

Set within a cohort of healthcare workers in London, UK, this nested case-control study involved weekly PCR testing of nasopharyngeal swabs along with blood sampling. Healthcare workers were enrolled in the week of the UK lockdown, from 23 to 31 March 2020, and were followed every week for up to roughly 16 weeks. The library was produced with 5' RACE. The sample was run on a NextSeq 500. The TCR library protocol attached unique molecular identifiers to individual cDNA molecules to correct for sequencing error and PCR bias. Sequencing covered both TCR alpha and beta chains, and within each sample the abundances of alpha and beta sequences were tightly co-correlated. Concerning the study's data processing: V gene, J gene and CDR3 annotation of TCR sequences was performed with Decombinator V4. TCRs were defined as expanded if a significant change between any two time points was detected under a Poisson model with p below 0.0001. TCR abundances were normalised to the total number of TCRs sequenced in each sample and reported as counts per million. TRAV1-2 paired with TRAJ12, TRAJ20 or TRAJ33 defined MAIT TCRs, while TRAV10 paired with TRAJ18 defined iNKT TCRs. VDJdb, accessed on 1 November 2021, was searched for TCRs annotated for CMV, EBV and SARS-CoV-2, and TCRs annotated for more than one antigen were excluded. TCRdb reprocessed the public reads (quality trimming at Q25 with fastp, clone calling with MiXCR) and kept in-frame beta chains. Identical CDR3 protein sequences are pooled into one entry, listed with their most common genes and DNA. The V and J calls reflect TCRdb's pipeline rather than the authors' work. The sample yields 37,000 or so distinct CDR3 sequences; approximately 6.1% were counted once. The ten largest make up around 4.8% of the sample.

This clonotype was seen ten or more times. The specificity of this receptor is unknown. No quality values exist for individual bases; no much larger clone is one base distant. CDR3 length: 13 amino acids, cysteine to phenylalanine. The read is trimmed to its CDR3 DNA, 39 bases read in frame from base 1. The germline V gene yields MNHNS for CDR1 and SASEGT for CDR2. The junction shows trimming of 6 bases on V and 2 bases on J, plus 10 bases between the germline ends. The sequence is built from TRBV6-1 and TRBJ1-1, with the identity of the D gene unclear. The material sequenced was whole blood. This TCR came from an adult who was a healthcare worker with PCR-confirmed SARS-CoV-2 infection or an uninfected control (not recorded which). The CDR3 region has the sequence CASREPGNTEAFF. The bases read TGTGCCAGCAGAGAACCAGGCAACACTGAAGCTTTCTTT.